A single TCR beta chain is shown here with its context. Some clones are missing from TCRdb's copy, which holds only in-frame ones; the method was immunoSEQ multiplex PCR. The table has some 78,000 clones, about 86% seen once. These data come from a study of OX40 agonist ivuxolimab in advanced cancers. Trimming removed 7 bases at V and 0 bases at J, with 12 bases between. Germline CDR1 and CDR2: GTSNPN and SVGIG (reference sequence). CDR3 length: 13 residues. This sequence joins TRBV30 and TRBJ1-1; D call uncertain. This clonotype originated in an adult with an advanced solid tumor such as melanoma, head and neck, liver or kidney cancer. Sequencing was performed on CD4+ or CD8+ T cells sorted from blood, taken in a trial of the OX40 agonist ivuxolimab. The CDR3 coding sequence is TGTGCCTCGGGTGGCAGCATGAACACTGAAGCTTTCTTT. Residues: CASGGSMNTEAFF.